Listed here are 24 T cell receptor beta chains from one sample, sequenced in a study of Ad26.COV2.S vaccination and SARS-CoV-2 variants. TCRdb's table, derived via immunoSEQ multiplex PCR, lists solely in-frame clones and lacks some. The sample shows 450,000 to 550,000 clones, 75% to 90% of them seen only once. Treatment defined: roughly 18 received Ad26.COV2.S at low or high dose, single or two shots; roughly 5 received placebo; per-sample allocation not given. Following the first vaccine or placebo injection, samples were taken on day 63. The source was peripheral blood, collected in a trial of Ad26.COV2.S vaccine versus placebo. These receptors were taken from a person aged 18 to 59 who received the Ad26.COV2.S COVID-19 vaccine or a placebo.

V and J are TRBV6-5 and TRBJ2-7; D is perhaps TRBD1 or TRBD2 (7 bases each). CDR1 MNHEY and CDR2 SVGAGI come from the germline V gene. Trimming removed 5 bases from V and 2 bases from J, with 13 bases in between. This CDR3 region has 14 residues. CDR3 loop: CASSPQGGPYEQYV. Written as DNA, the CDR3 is TGTGCCAGCAGTCCCCAGGGGGGGCCCTACGAGCAGTACGTC.

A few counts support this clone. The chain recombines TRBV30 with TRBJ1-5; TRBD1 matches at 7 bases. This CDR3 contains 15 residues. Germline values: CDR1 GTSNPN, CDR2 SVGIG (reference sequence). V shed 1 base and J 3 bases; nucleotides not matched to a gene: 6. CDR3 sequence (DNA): TGTGCCTGGAGTGATGGGACAGCCTTCAATCAGCCCCAGCATTTT. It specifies CAWSDGTAFNQPQHF.

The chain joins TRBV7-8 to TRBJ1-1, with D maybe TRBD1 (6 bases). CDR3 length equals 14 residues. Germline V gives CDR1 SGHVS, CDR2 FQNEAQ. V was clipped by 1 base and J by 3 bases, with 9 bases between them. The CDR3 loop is CASSLEGVDTEAFF. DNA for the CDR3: TGTGCCAGCAGCTTAGAGGGGGTGGACACTGAAGCTTTCTTT.

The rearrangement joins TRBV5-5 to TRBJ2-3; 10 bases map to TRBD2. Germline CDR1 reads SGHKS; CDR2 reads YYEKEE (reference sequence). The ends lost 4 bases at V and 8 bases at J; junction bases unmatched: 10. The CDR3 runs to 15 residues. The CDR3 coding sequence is TGTGCCAGCAGCGCAAGCGGGAGGGCTTCCGTTACGCAGTATTTT. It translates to CASSASGRASVTQYF. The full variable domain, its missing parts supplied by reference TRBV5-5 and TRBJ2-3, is DAGVTQSPTHLIKTRGQQVTLRCSPISGHKSVSWYQQVLGQGPQFIFQYYEKEERGRGNFPDRFSARQFPNYSSELNVNALLLGDSALYLCASSASGRASVTQYFGPGTRLTVL.

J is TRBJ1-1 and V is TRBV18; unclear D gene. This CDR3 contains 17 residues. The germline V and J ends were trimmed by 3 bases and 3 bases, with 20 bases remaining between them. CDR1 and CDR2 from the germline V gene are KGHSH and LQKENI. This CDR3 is CASSPSTPTTLYTEAFF. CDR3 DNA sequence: TGTGCCAGCTCACCCTCCACCCCCACCACTCTTTACACTGAAGCTTTCTTT.

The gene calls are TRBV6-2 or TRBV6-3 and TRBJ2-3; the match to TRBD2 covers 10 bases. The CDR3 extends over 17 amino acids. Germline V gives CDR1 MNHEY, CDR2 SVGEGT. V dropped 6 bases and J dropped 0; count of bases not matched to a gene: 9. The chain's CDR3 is CASSLVAGGPSTDTQYF. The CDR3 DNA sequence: TGTGCCAGCAGCCTAGTAGCGGGGGGACCGAGCACAGATACGCAGTATTTT.

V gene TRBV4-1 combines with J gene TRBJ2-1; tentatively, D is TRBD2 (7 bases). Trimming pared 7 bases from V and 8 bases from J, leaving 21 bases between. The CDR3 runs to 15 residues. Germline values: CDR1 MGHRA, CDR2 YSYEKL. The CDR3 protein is CASTLRGGGGDEQFF. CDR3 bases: TGCGCCAGCACCTTGAGGGGGGGAGGCGGGGATGAGCAGTTCTTC.

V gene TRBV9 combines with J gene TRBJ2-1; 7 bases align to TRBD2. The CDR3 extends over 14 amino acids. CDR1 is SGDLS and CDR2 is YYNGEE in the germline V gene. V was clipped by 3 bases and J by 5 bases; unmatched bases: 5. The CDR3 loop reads CASSAGGRNNEQFF. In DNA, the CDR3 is TGTGCCAGCAGCGCGGGCGGGAGAAACAATGAGCAGTTCTTC. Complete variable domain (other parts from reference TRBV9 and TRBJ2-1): DSGVTQTPKHLITATGQRVTLRCSPRSGDLSVYWYQQSLDQGLQFLIQYYNGEERAKGNILERFSAQQFPDLHSELNLSSLELGDSALYFCASSAGGRNNEQFFGPGTRLTVL.

The CDR3 DNA follows: TGTGCCAGCAGCCAAGAAGGAACCGCGCGGGGGGACTCCTACGAGCAGTACTTC. Translating it yields CASSQEGTARGDSYEQYF. This rearrangement joins TRBV3-1 (or the pseudogene TRBV3-2) to TRBJ2-7; 8 nucleotides line up with TRBD2. The germline CDR1 and CDR2 sequences are LGHDT and YNNKEL (reference sequence). The CDR3 contains 18 residues. Germline trimming cut 0 bases from V and 0 bases from J; bases unmatched to any gene: 10.

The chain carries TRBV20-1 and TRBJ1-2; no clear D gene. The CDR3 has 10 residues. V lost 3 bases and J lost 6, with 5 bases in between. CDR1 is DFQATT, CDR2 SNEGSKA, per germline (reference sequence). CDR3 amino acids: CSASLNGYTF. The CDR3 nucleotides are TGCAGTGCTAGTTTGAATGGCTACACCTTC.

The DNA of the CDR3 is TGTGCCAGCAGCTCAAGACTAGTAGATACGCAGTATTTT. Encoded protein: CASSSRLVDTQYF. This rearrangement joins TRBV12-3 or TRBV12-4 to TRBJ2-3; possibly TRBD2 for D (6 bases). V lost 6 bases, J lost 5 bases, and 12 bases lay in between. The CDR3 loop spans 13 amino acids.

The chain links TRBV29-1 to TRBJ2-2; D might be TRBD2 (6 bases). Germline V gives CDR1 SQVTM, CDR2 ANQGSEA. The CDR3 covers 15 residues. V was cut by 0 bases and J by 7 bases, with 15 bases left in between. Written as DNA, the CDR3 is TGCAGCGTTGAAGATGGGGGTTCCGGGGGCGGGGAGCTGTTTTTT. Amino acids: CSVEDGGSGGGELFF.

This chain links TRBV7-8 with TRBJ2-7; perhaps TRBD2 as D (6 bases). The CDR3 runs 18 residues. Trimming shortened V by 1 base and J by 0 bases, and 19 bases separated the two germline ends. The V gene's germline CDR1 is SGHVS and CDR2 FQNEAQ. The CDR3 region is CASSLEEAIAESSYEQYV. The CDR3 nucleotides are TGTGCCAGCAGCTTAGAGGAGGCGATAGCGGAGAGCTCCTACGAGCAGTACGTC.

This chain's CDR3 is CASSTRAGGETQYF. In nucleotides, the CDR3 is TGTGCCAGTAGTACGAGAGCGGGGGGGGAGACCCAGTACTTC. The chain links TRBV19 to TRBJ2-5; 10 nucleotides align to TRBD2. V lost 4 bases to trimming and J lost 5 bases; unmatched junction nucleotides: 4. The CDR3 has 14 amino acids. Germline V gene data show CDR1 as LNHDA and CDR2 as SQIVND (reference sequence).

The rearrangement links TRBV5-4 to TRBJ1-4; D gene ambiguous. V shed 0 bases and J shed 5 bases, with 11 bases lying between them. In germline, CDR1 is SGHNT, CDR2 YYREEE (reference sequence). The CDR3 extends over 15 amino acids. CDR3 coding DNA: TGTGCCAGCAGCTTGGGGGCGGTGAGGAATGAAAAACTGTTTTTT. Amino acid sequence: CASSLGAVRNEKLFF.

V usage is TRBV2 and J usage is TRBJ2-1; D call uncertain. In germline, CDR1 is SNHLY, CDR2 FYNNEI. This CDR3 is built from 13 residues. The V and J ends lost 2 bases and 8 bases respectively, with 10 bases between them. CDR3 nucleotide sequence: TGTGCCAGCAGTGAAACAATCCTCGATGAGCAGTTCTTC. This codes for CASSETILDEQFF.

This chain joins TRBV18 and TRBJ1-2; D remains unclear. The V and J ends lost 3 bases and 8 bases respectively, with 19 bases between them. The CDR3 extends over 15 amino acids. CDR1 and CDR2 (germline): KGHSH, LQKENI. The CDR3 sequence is CASSPPSVERKGYTF. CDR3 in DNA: TGTGCCAGCTCACCCCCCTCGGTGGAGCGGAAAGGCTACACCTTC.

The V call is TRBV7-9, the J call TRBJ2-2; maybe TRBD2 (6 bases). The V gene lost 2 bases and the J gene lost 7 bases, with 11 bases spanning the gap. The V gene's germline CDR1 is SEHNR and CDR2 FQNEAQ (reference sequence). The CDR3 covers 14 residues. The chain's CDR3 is CASSLRDSGGELFF. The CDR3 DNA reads TGTGCCAGCAGCTTAAGGGACTCAGGCGGGGAGCTGTTTTTT. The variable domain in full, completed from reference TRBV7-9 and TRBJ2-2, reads DTGVSQNPRHKITKRGQNVTFRCDPISEHNRLYWYRQTLGQGPEFLTYFQNEAQLEKSRLLSDRFSAERPKGSFSTLEIQRTEQGDSAMYLCASSLRDSGGELFFGEGSRLTVL.

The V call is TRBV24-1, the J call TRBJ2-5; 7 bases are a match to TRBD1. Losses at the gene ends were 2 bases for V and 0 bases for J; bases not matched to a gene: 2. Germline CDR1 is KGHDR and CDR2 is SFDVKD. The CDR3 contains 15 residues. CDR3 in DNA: TGTGCCACCAGTGATTCACAGGGGTACCAAGAGACCCAGTACTTC. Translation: CATSDSQGYQETQYF.

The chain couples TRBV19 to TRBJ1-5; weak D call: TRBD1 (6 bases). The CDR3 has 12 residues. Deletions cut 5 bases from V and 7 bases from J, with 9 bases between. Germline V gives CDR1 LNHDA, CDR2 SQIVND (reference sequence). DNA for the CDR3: TGTGCCAGTAGTCACAGGGAACAGCCCCAGCATTTT. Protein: CASSHREQPQHF.

The CDR3 protein is CASSHMGLAGESSYNEQFF. The DNA for the CDR3 is TGTGCCAGCAGCCATATGGGACTAGCGGGTGAGAGCTCCTACAATGAGCAGTTCTTC. The J gene is TRBJ2-1, the V gene TRBV4-2, with 12 bases aligning to TRBD2. The CDR3 length is 19 residues. Trimming took 3 bases from V and 0 from J; bases not matched to a gene: 9. Germline V CDR1 and CDR2: LGHNA, YNFKEQ.

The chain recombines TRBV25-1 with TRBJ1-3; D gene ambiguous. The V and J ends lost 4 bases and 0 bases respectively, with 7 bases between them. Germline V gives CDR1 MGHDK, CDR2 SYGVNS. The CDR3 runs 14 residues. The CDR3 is CASSVQNSGNTIYF. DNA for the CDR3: TGTGCCAGCAGTGTCCAGAACTCTGGAAACACCATATATTTT.

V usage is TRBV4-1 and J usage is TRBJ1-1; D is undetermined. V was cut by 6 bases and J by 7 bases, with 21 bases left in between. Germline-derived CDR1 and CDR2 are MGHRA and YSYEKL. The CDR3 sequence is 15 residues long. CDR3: CASSRWPPRGNEAFF. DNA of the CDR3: TGCGCCAGCAGTCGTTGGCCTCCCCGGGGTAATGAAGCTTTCTTT.

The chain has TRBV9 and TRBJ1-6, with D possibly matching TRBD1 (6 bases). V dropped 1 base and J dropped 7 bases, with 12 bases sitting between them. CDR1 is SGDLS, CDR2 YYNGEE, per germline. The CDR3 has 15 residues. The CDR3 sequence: CASSVKGRGNSPLHF. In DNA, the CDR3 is TGTGCCAGCAGCGTAAAAGGCAGGGGAAATTCACCCCTCCACTTT.